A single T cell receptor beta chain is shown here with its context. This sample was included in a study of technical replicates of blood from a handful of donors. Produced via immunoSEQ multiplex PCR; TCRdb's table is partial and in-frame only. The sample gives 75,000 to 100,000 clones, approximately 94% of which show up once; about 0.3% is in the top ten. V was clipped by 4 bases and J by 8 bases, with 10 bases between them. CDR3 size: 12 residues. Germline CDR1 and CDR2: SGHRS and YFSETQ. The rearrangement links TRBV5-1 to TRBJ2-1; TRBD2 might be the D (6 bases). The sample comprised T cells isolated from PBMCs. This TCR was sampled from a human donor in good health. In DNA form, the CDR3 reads TGCGCCAGCAGCCGACCGGGGGATGAGCAGTTCTTC. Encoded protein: CASSRPGDEQFF. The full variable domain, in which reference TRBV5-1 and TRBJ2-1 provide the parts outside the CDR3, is KAGVTQTPRYLIKTRGQQVTLSCSPISGHRSVSWYQQTPGQGLQFLFEYFSETQRNKGNFPGRFSGRQFSNSRSEMNVSTLELGDSALYLCASSRPGDEQFFGPGTRLTVL.